This T cell receptor beta chain was sequenced during a study of cytomegalovirus exposure and HLA in healthy donors. Points from the study as a whole: With further analysis later on, most CMV-associated TCR beta chains appeared HLA-restricted.

This clone has a single count. The antigen is unknown. The germline gives CDR1 MNHEY, CDR2 SMNVEV (reference sequence). CDR3 size: 13 residues. The germline V and J ends were trimmed by 5 bases and 7 bases, with 14 bases remaining between them. The PCR employed 60 Vbeta primers together with 13 Jbeta primers. Clones were sequenced by immunoSEQ multiplex PCR, and TCRdb holds only the in-frame ones, with some missing. The sample records around 200,000 clones, more than 65% being singletons. Sample: PBMCs. The V call is TRBV27, the J call TRBJ1-2, with D possibly TRBD1 on 5 matching bases. The sequence was collected from a man aged 50 to 60 in good health and CMV-seronegative. The CDR3 protein is CASSAQVGFGYTF. The CDR3 DNA follows: TGTGCCAGCAGTGCACAGGTCGGTTTTGGCTACACCTTC.